The 18 T cell receptor beta chains given below trace back to one sample, sequenced in a study of persistence of HIV-infected CD4 T cells. The immunoSEQ assay was version 4, run in survey mode. Measured with immunoSEQ multiplex PCR; TCRdb has only the in-frame clones, and not every one. The sample includes 30,000 or so clones, about four fifths seen only once; the top ten take 15% to 20%. Their target antigens are unknown. Cells were stimulated with overlapping HIV-1 Gag 15-mer peptides. Memory cells lacking CD40L and CD69 with high CD45RO were sorted. Material: CD4+ T cells sorted from PBMCs after approximately 20-hour stimulation, obtained from a patient who received antiretroviral therapy. The receptors here all came from an adult woman with HIV who was CMV-seropositive.

The rearrangement joins TRBV12-5 to TRBJ2-3, with D possibly TRBD1 on 6 matching bases. The CDR3 runs to 14 residues. Germline-derived CDR1 and CDR2 are LGHNT and FRNRAP. V lost 4 bases and J 3 bases, leaving 11 bases between the germline ends. The CDR3 nucleotides read TGTGCTAGTGGTTCACAGGGTTTGACAGATACGCAGTATTTT. Translating it yields CASGSQGLTDTQYF. Together with reference TRBV12-5 and TRBJ2-3, the CDR3 gives the full variable domain: DARVTQTPRHKVTEMGQEVTMRCQPILGHNTVFWYRQTMMQGLELLAYFRNRAPLDDSGMPKDRFSAEMPDATLATLKIQPSEPRDSAVYFCASGSQGLTDTQYFGPGTRLTVL.

The chain combines TRBV9 with TRBJ2-2; the D call may be TRBD1 or TRBD2 (5 bases each). The germline V and J ends were trimmed by 4 bases and 6 bases, with 19 bases remaining between them. The length of the CDR3 is 16 residues. Germline loops: CDR1 SGDLS, CDR2 YYNGEE. The CDR3 sequence is CASSSNSGLMAGELFF. The CDR3 bases are TGTGCCAGCAGCTCAAACTCGGGGCTAATGGCCGGGGAGCTGTTTTTT.

This clone was seen a few times. This sequence joins TRBV11-3 and TRBJ1-6; D is unresolved. V lost 5 bases and J lost 8, with 10 bases in between. There are 13 residues in the CDR3. Per germline, CDR1 SGHNT and CDR2 YENEEA. CDR3 DNA sequence: TGTGCCAGCAGCCCCCAAATGGATTCACCCCTCCACTTT. Translating it yields CASSPQMDSPLHF.

The genes are TRBV28 and TRBJ2-4, with 7 bases lining up with TRBD1. V shed 3 bases and J 0 bases; nucleotides not matched to a gene: 17. Germline CDR1 and CDR2: MDHEN and SYDVKM. The CDR3 is 20 amino acids. The CDR3 region is CASSLGSPNRGELAKNIQYF. The DNA for the CDR3 is TGTGCCAGCAGTTTGGGATCCCCAAACAGGGGTGAACTAGCCAAAAACATTCAGTACTTC.

The chain employs TRBV6-2 or TRBV6-3 and TRBJ2-1, with 10 nucleotides matching TRBD2. Per germline, CDR1 MNHEY and CDR2 SVGEGT. The junction had 5 bases not matched to a gene; V was cut back by 2 bases and J by 10 bases. The CDR3 totals 14 residues. The CDR3: CASSYSGGVEEQFF. As DNA, the CDR3 is TGTGCCAGCAGTTACAGCGGGGGGGTTGAGGAGCAGTTCTTC.

V usage is TRBV20-1 and J usage is TRBJ1-3; no firm D call. Germline V CDR1 and CDR2: DFQATT, SNEGSKA (reference sequence). This CDR3 is built from 13 residues. V was cut by 3 bases and J by 2 bases, with 8 bases left in between. DNA of the CDR3: TGCAGTGCTAGTCGGGGAGCTGGAAACACCATATATTTT. This sequence encodes CSASRGAGNTIYF.

The chain combines TRBV3-1 (or the pseudogene TRBV3-2) with TRBJ2-7, with D perhaps matching TRBD1 or TRBD2 (5 bases each). The CDR3 is 14 residues long. Germline V lookup: CDR1 LGHDT, CDR2 YNNKEL (reference sequence). With 1 base removed from V and 5 bases from J, the gap between germline ends came to 12 bases. CDR3 protein: CASSQVRGPDEQYF. The CDR3 region has the DNA TGTGCCAGCAGCCAAGTTCGGGGACCCGACGAGCAGTACTTC.

The chain uses TRBV5-4 and TRBJ2-2; 9 positions match TRBD1. From germline, CDR1 is SGHNT and CDR2 YYREEE (reference sequence). The CDR3 has 16 amino acids. After removal of 4 bases from V and 1 base from J, the junction contained 5 bases not matched to a gene. The DNA for the CDR3 is TGTGCCAGCAGCGCGGGACAGGGCAAGAACACCGGGGAGCTGTTTTTT. Protein sequence: CASSAGQGKNTGELFF.

The chain recombines TRBV19 with TRBJ2-7, with TRBD2 matching over 8 bases. J gave up 6 bases and V 5 bases, and 15 bases lay outside the gene matches. Germline V gene data show CDR1 as LNHDA and CDR2 as SQIVND (reference sequence). CDR3 size: 16 residues. In DNA form, the CDR3 reads TGTGCCAGTAGTCCCCTAGTCGTTTCTAGCGGGTCCGAGCAGTACTTC. Translating gives CASSPLVVSSGSEQYF.

The rearrangement joins TRBV5-8 to TRBJ1-2; no clear D gene. This CDR3 spans 13 amino acids. Germline V gene lookup returns CDR1 SGHTS and CDR2 YDEGEE. Trimming shortened V by 0 bases and J by 2 bases, and 5 bases separated the two germline ends. The CDR3 bases are TGTGCCAGCAGCTTGGACCCAAACTATGGCTACACCTTC. Translating gives CASSLDPNYGYTF.

The chain uses TRBV27 and TRBJ2-1; TRBD2 matches at 12 bases. CDR3 length equals 16 residues. Germline assignment: CDR1 MNHEY and CDR2 SMNVEV (reference sequence). V was clipped by 6 bases and J by 6 bases; unmatched bases: 9. CDR3: CASSLNPSGGANEQFF. CDR3 DNA: TGTGCCAGCAGCCTGAACCCTAGCGGGGGGGCCAATGAGCAGTTCTTC.

J is TRBJ2-7 and V is TRBV18; perhaps TRBD2 as D (6 bases). CDR3 length: 14 amino acids. V was pared by 6 bases and J by 7 bases, with 19 bases between. The germline CDR1 and CDR2 sequences are KGHSH and LQKENI. CDR3 sequence: CASSVGGLTGEQYF. CDR3 sequence (DNA): TGTGCCAGCTCGGTGGGAGGACTCACTGGAGAGCAGTACTTC.

The chain recombines TRBV30 with TRBJ2-2; D gene uncertain. In germline, CDR1 is GTSNPN, CDR2 SVGIG (reference sequence). CDR3 length equals 14 residues. V was trimmed by 4 bases and J by 0 bases, leaving 9 bases between them. The CDR3 loop is CAWTRVANTGELFF. The CDR3 coding sequence is TGTGCCTGGACTAGAGTCGCGAACACCGGGGAGCTGTTTTTT.

The genes are TRBV13 and TRBJ2-7; TRBD2 aligns across 11 bases. Trimming at V came to 2 bases and at J to 2 bases, leaving 5 bases not matched to a gene. The CDR3 runs 16 residues. In germline, CDR1 is PRHDT, CDR2 FYEKMQ (reference sequence). The CDR3 region has the DNA TGTGCCAGCAGCTTAAAACCTAGCGGGGGGACCTACGAGCAGTACTTC. It yields the protein CASSLKPSGGTYEQYF.

The J gene is TRBJ2-7, the V gene TRBV19, with 8 bases that match TRBD1. J gave up 0 bases and V 5 bases, and 6 bases lay outside the gene matches. This CDR3 has 15 amino acids. Germline CDR1 reads LNHDA; CDR2 reads SQIVND (reference sequence). The CDR3 nucleotides are TGTGCCAGTAGTCGGGACAGGTGGAGCTCCTACGAGCAGTACTTC. It translates to CASSRDRWSSYEQYF. The full variable domain, its missing parts supplied by reference TRBV19 and TRBJ2-7, is DGGITQSPKYLFRKEGQNVTLSCEQNLNHDAMYWYRQDPGQGLRLIYYSQIVNDFQKGDIAEGYSVSREKKESFPLTVTSAQKNPTAFYLCASSRDRWSSYEQYFGPGTRLTVT.

This clone was recorded a few times. The gene calls are TRBV2 and TRBJ2-1, with 12 positions matching TRBD2. In germline, CDR1 is SNHLY, CDR2 FYNNEI. The CDR3 runs to 15 residues. J was trimmed by 2 bases and V by 6 bases; bases with no gene match: 2. CDR3 nucleotide sequence: TGTGCCAGCAGACGACTAGCGGGAGCCTACAATGAGCAGTTCTTC. Amino acids: CASRRLAGAYNEQFF.

The V call is TRBV28, the J call TRBJ2-6, with D possibly being TRBD1 (5 bases). Trimming removed 4 bases from V and 1 base from J, with 17 bases in between. The V gene's germline CDR1 is MDHEN and CDR2 SYDVKM. The CDR3 loop spans 18 amino acids. CDR3 nucleotide sequence: TGTGCCAGCAGTTCCCGACAGTTCGTTTTGTCTGGGGCCAACGTCCTGACTTTC. It translates to CASSSRQFVLSGANVLTF.

The chain is built from TRBV19 and TRBJ2-7; D is possibly TRBD2 (5 bases). This CDR3 contains 16 residues. Germline CDR1 and CDR2: LNHDA and SQIVND (reference sequence). V was shortened by 2 bases and J by 3 bases, with 17 bases between the two germline ends. CDR3 coding DNA: TGTGCCAGTAGTATAAAGGTCTACGGAGGTGGCTACGAGCAGTACTTC. Protein product: CASSIKVYGGGYEQYF.